The entry that follows covers one T cell receptor beta chain sequence. The sample belongs to a study of cytomegalovirus exposure and HLA in healthy donors. This CDR3 comprises 15 residues. V shed 6 bases, J shed 5 bases, and the junction held 11 bases outside the gene matches. Germline values: CDR1 MNHEY, CDR2 SMNVEV (reference sequence). Primers included in the PCR were 60 Vbeta and 13 Jbeta primers. Libraries were prepared by immunoSEQ multiplex PCR; TCRdb keeps only in-frame clonotypes and omits some of them. Its listing shows under 200,000 clones. J is TRBJ2-7 and V is TRBV27; 9 bases are a match to TRBD1. The clonotype originates from a man aged 25-45 years in good health and CMV-seronegative. Sequences were obtained from PBMCs. The CDR3 is CASSRYGQGIHEQYF. The CDR3, as DNA: TGTGCCAGCAGCCGTTACGGACAGGGGATCCACGAGCAGTACTTC.